This TCR beta chain was obtained from a study of blood T cells in healthy people across ages. Study results and caveats: Versus aged donors, long-lived donors had higher diversity and more naive CD4+ cells. Roughly linear age-related decline in beta diversity appeared, significant by age approximately 41.

For the second PCR, which ran for roughly 7 to 11 cycles, a sample-barcoded 5' primer and a J-beta primer mix were used. TCRdb passed the 5' RACE reads through MiXCR, listing each CDR3 protein once. The table records about 830,000 distinct CDR3 sequences, about 59% of them present only once. Only one count was recorded for this clonotype. What it recognizes is unknown. This TCR derives from a man aged 30 to 39 in good health. Sequenced: blood.

The CDR3 is CASSQGLTGREQFF. CDR3 coding DNA: TGCGCCAGCAGCCAAGGCCTTACAGGCCGGGAGCAGTTCTTC. This sequence joins TRBV4-3 and TRBJ2-1; D might be TRBD1 (5 bases). Trimming pared 1 base from V and 10 bases from J, leaving 14 bases between. The germline V gene has CDR1 LGHNA and CDR2 YSLEER. The CDR3 is 14 residues long.